The 19 T cell receptor beta chains listed next were all sequenced from one sample in a study of cytomegalovirus exposure and HLA in healthy donors. The PCR was carried out with 60 Vbeta primers and 13 Jbeta primers. The protocol was immunoSEQ multiplex PCR, while the TCRdb copy is restricted to in-frame clones and leaves out a portion. The table shows about 150,000 clones, with approximately 88% occurring only once. Material: PBMCs. The receptor source for this set is a woman aged 40 to 49 in good health and CMV-seronegative.

The rearrangement links TRBV7-9 to TRBJ2-7, with 7 bases fitting TRBD1. With 3 bases clipped from V and 5 bases from J, the junction kept 10 bases outside the gene matches. The CDR3 loop spans 15 amino acids. Per the germline V gene, CDR1 is SEHNR and CDR2 is FQNEAQ (reference sequence). CDR3: CASSLSMNRGHEQYF. Written as DNA, the CDR3 is TGTGCCAGCAGCTTGTCCATGAACAGGGGACACGAGCAGTACTTC.

This clone was counted a single time. V and J are TRBV7-2 and TRBJ1-2, with 8 bases fitting TRBD1. This CDR3 is built from 15 residues. Germline CDR1 is SGHTA and CDR2 is FQGNSA. Germline trimming cut 3 bases from V and 3 bases from J; bases unmatched to any gene: 6. This chain's CDR3 is CASSFLTGEDYGYTF. In nucleotides, the CDR3 is TGTGCCAGCAGCTTTCTGACAGGGGAAGACTATGGCTACACCTTC.

The chain has TRBV7-3 and TRBJ2-3, with 9 bases aligning to TRBD2. The CDR3 length is 14 residues. In germline, CDR1 is SGHTA, CDR2 FQGTGA. J gave up 4 bases and V 7 bases, and 6 bases lay outside the gene matches. The CDR3 region has the DNA TGTGCCAGCAAACGAGCGGGAGGCCCAGATACGCAGTATTTT. This sequence encodes CASKRAGGPDTQYF.

The gene calls are TRBV19 and TRBJ2-7; D is undetermined. The V end lost 3 bases, the J end lost 3 bases, and 12 bases lay between the germline ends. Germline loops: CDR1 LNHDA, CDR2 SQIVND (reference sequence). The CDR3 runs 14 residues. CDR3 in DNA: TGTGCCAGTAGTATCCCTGGGCCGTTCTACGAGCAGTACTTC. This gives the protein CASSIPGPFYEQYF.

The chain combines TRBV4-3 with TRBJ2-1, with D possibly TRBD2 on 9 matching bases. CDR3 length equals 19 residues. Germline values: CDR1 LGHNA, CDR2 YSLEER. V was cut by 2 bases and J by 5 bases, with 25 bases left in between. The CDR3 is CASSQHRGGIAGADNEQFF. The CDR3 bases are TGCGCCAGCAGCCAACACAGGGGGGGTATAGCGGGAGCGGACAATGAGCAGTTCTTC.

The CDR3 region has the DNA TGTGCCAGCAGATCCCTAGCGGAGAACACAGATACGCAGTATTTT. It is translated as CASRSLAENTDTQYF. The genes are TRBV11-2 and TRBJ2-3; TRBD2 matches at 7 bases. The V gene end was trimmed by 6 bases and the J gene end by 2 bases; junction bases not matched to a gene: 8. The CDR3 runs to 15 residues. Germline V gene data show CDR1 as SGHAT and CDR2 as FQNNGV.

V gene TRBV2 combines with J gene TRBJ2-2; weak D call: TRBD2 (6 bases). The CDR3 spans 16 residues. Germline V gene sequence: CDR1 SNHLY, CDR2 FYNNEI. The V and J ends lost 4 bases and 4 bases respectively, with 16 bases between them. CDR3 sequence (DNA): TGTGCCAGCAGTGTATCGGGAGTAGTGGGCACCGGGGAGCTGTTTTTT. Its translation: CASSVSGVVGTGELFF.

The chain is built from TRBV7-9 and TRBJ2-1; D not certain. The CDR3 extends over 13 amino acids. V dropped 5 bases and J dropped 4 bases, with 9 bases sitting between them. Germline V CDR1 and CDR2: SEHNR, FQNEAQ (reference sequence). The chain's CDR3 is CASSQTSYNEQFF. CDR3 in DNA: TGTGCCAGCAGCCAGACAAGTTACAATGAGCAGTTCTTC.

The rearrangement joins TRBV28 to TRBJ2-5; 8 bases match TRBD1. Germline V CDR1 and CDR2: MDHEN, SYDVKM. The CDR3 sequence is 14 residues long. After removal of 2 bases from V and 1 base from J, the junction contained 0 bases not matched to a gene. The CDR3 sequence: CASSLQGAQETQYF. The DNA for the CDR3 is TGTGCCAGCAGTTTACAGGGGGCCCAAGAGACCCAGTACTTC.

The V gene is TRBV7-9, the J gene TRBJ2-1; TRBD2 agrees at 9 bases. CDR3 size: 17 residues. CDR1 is SEHNR and CDR2 is FQNEAQ in the germline V gene (reference sequence). With V trimmed by 2 bases and J by 4 bases, 9 bases remained unmatched. The CDR3 DNA reads as TGTGCCAGCAGCTTAACTGTGCTTAGCGGGAGATACAATGAGCAGTTCTTC. Amino acids: CASSLTVLSGRYNEQFF.

The chain employs TRBV6-6 and TRBJ1-1; the D gene is possibly TRBD1 (6 bases). V was shortened by 0 bases and J by 4 bases, with 12 bases between the two germline ends. The germline CDR1 and CDR2 sequences are MNHNY and SVGAGI (reference sequence). This CDR3 comprises 15 residues. The CDR3 bases are TGTGCCAGCAGTTACTCGGCAGGGGTAAGCACTGAAGCTTTCTTT. This translates into CASSYSAGVSTEAFF.

This CDR3 reads CASSLRGNNEKLFF. The CDR3 region has the DNA TGTGCCAGCAGCTTGAGAGGGAATAATGAAAAACTGTTTTTT. This chain joins TRBV5-6 and TRBJ1-4; D ambiguous. The CDR3 loop spans 14 amino acids. The V and J ends lost 1 base and 4 bases respectively, with 8 bases between them. CDR1 is SGHDT, CDR2 YYEEEE, per germline. Full variable domain (rest looked up from reference TRBV5-6 and TRBJ1-4): DAGVTQSPTHLIKTRGQQVTLRCSPKSGHDTVSWYQQALGQGPQFIFQYYEEEERQRGNFPDRFSGHQFPNYSSELNVNALLLGDSALYLCASSLRGNNEKLFFGSGTQLSVL.

V gene TRBV5-1 combines with J gene TRBJ2-2; maybe TRBD2 (6 bases). Germline V gene data show CDR1 as SGHRS and CDR2 as YFSETQ. The CDR3 covers 15 residues. Trimming took 0 bases from V and 5 from J, leaving 11 bases between them. In nucleotides, the CDR3 is TGCGCCAGCAGCTTGGACACCGGAGGGACCGGGGAGCTGTTTTTT. Encoded protein: CASSLDTGGTGELFF.

The genes are TRBV5-1 and TRBJ2-7; D unresolved. CDR1 SGHRS and CDR2 YFSETQ come from the germline V gene. V was shortened by 1 base and J by 4 bases, with 6 bases between the two germline ends. This CDR3 spans 12 amino acids. The CDR3 is CASSLSQYEQYF. The CDR3 DNA follows: TGCGCCAGCAGCTTGAGCCAATACGAGCAGTACTTC.

This clone was seen just once. The chain employs TRBV27 and TRBJ2-5; 8 bases fit TRBD2. V shed 4 bases and J 1 base; nucleotides not matched to a gene: 5. This CDR3 region has 15 residues. Germline loops: CDR1 MNHEY, CDR2 SMNVEV (reference sequence). The CDR3 is CASSSHLAGQETQYF. The CDR3 nucleotides read TGTGCCAGCAGTTCCCATCTAGCGGGCCAAGAGACCCAGTACTTC.

V is TRBV5-4 and J is TRBJ2-5; D possibly corresponds to TRBD2 (5 bases). Trimming cost V 0 bases and J 5 bases, with 8 bases left between them. The CDR3 extends over 13 amino acids. Germline CDR1 is SGHNT and CDR2 is YYREEE (reference sequence). This CDR3 reads CASSLGSGETQYF. The CDR3 region has the DNA TGTGCCAGCAGCTTGGGATCGGGGGAGACCCAGTACTTC.

The chain recombines TRBV2 with TRBJ1-1; perhaps TRBD1 as D (6 bases). The V gene's germline CDR1 is SNHLY and CDR2 FYNNEI. With 3 bases removed from V and 1 base from J, the gap between germline ends came to 12 bases. The CDR3 has 15 amino acids. Written as DNA, the CDR3 is TGTGCCAGCAGTGACGGGACAACCGCGAACACTGAAGCTTTCTTT. This codes for CASSDGTTANTEAFF.

V gene TRBV27 combines with J gene TRBJ2-1; 9 bases line up with TRBD2. The J segment lost 10 bases and the V segment lost 5 bases, leaving 12 bases of the junction unmatched. Germline V gene lookup returns CDR1 MNHEY and CDR2 SMNVEV (reference sequence). This CDR3 has 15 amino acids. In DNA, the CDR3 is TGTGCCAGCAGTAGAGCCGCGGGAGGGCCTAGGGAGCAGTTCTTC. This sequence encodes CASSRAAGGPREQFF.

This chain links TRBV7-2 with TRBJ2-2, with 13 positions matching TRBD2. The CDR3 loop spans 18 amino acids. Trimming cost V 5 bases and J 5 bases; bases outside gene matches: 11. CDR1 and CDR2 (germline): SGHTA, FQGNSA. This CDR3 reads CASSARTSGRRGTGELFF. The DNA for the CDR3 is TGTGCCAGCAGCGCCCGGACTAGCGGGAGAAGAGGGACCGGGGAGCTGTTTTTT.